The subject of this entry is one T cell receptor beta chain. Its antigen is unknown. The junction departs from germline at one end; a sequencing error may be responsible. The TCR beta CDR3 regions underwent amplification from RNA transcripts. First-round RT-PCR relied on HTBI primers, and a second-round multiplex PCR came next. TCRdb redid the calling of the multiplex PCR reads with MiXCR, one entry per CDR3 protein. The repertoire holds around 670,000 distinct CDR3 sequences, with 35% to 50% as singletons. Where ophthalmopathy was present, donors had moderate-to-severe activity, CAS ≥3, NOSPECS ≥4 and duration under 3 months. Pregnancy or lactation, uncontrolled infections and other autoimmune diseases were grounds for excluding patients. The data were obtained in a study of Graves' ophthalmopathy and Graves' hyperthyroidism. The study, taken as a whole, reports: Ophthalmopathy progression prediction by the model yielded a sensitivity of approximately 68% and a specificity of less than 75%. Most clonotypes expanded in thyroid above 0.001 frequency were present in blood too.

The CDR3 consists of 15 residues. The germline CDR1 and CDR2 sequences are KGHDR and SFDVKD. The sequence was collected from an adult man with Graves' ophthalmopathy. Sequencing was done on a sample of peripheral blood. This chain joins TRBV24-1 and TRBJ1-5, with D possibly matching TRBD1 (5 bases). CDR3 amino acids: CASSDTGTGGQPQHF. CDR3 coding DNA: TGTGCCAGCAGTGATACAGGCACAGGAGGTCAGCCCCAGCATTTT.